This record looks at one T cell receptor (beta chain) sequence and its context. What it binds is unknown. CDR3 length equals 11 residues. Trimming left V 7 bases short and J 9 bases short, with 10 bases between. Germline loops: CDR1 MGHDK, CDR2 SYGVNS. TCR beta CDR3 region amplification was performed from RNA transcripts. First-round RT-PCR with HTBI primers amplified the TCR CDR3 region. TCRdb recomputed calls from the multiplex PCR reads with MiXCR, one row per CDR3 protein. The data show about 480,000 distinct CDR3 sequences, with roughly an eighth seen just once and 15% to 20% held by the top ten. This entry comes from a study of T cells in Graves' hyperthyroidism and ophthalmopathy. Study-level results: Blood also held most thyroid clonotypes expanded beyond 0.001. A median 6.5 months before onset, the model predicted ophthalmopathy.

The hyperthyroidism patients had all been newly diagnosed, and their disease duration was under 2 months. Their ages ranged from 18 to 65 years. The rearrangement joins TRBV25-1 to TRBJ2-1; D is undetermined. Sequenced: blood. This TCR derives from a woman aged 18-29 years with Graves' hyperthyroidism. The CDR3 loop reads CASTIGREQFF. Written as DNA, the CDR3 is TGTGCCAGCACCATAGGGCGTGAGCAGTTCTTC.